The present entry profiles one T cell receptor (beta chain) with its context. Its cognate antigen is unknown. Patients were solid-organ transplant recipients with drug-resistant or recurrent cytomegalovirus. Assay: immunoSEQ multiplex PCR; the TCRdb copy retains only in-frame clones and omits some. The sample holds roughly 48,000 clones, around 93% seen once. This record belongs to a study of T cell therapy after organ transplantation. Study-wide results and limits: In nonresponders, large pretherapy expansions changed minimally after therapy.

This CDR3 comprises 15 residues. CDR1 is SGHRS and CDR2 is YFSETQ in the germline V gene. Trimming stripped 1 base from V and 5 bases from J, with 15 bases between. The genes are TRBV5-1 and TRBJ2-5; either TRBD1 or TRBD2 may fit D (6 bases each). The clonotype was recovered from a human patient who had received a solid organ transplant and had CMV disease. This specimen consisted of CD8+ T cells from blood, obtained before autologous CMV-specific T cell therapy. The CDR3 protein is CASSLPGAGMETQYF. CDR3 nucleotides: TGCGCCAGCAGCTTGCCAGGGGCGGGAATGGAGACCCAGTACTTC.